This section outlines one TCR beta chain sequence together with its context. Its antigen is unknown. Data came from immunoSEQ multiplex PCR; TCRdb stores just in-frame clones and leaves some out. Here the sample spans about 130,000 clones, more than 90% being singletons. The data derive from a study of human thymus T cells. General study results and limits: Thymic as well as blood repertoires seemed to favor certain V and J genes unevenly.

Corrective heart surgery yielded the resections from which the thymus tissue came. Input material: thymus tissue. The receptor's source is a boy under three years old with a congenital heart defect but otherwise immunologically healthy.

Here the CDR3 DNA reads TGTGCCAGCAGTTACTCGAAACAGGGGGTACCAGGGAACACTGAAGCTTTCTTT. Protein: CASSYSKQGVPGNTEAFF. J is TRBJ1-1 and V is TRBV6-7; 8 bases line up with TRBD1. TRBV6-7 is an ORF, and what it does is uncertain. V lost 0 bases, J lost 1 base, and 10 bases stayed unmatched. This CDR3 contains 18 residues.